One and the same sample provided the 8 T cell receptor beta chains below, sequenced in a study of blood T cell repertoires in COVID-19. Here immunoSEQ multiplex PCR was the method, and the copy in TCRdb shows in-frame clones only, minus some. The repertoire holds under 250,000 clones, with 81% as singletons. Sample: peripheral blood. These receptors came from a woman older than 75 with acute or convalescent COVID-19.

The V gene is TRBV5-4, the J gene TRBJ2-7; 8 bases line up with TRBD1. J lost 4 bases, V lost 4 bases, and 7 bases had no gene match. Germline V gene data show CDR1 as SGHNT and CDR2 as YYREEE (reference sequence). CDR3 size: 14 residues. The CDR3 loop reads CASSQQGARYEQYF. The CDR3 DNA sequence: TGTGCCAGCAGCCAGCAGGGGGCGAGGTACGAGCAGTACTTC.

Here the CDR3 reads CASSQRQGSYEQYF. The CDR3 nucleotides are TGTGCCAGCAGTCAACGACAGGGCTCCTACGAGCAGTACTTC. This chain links TRBV6-5 with TRBJ2-7; 7 bases are shared with TRBD1. The CDR3 has 14 amino acids. CDR1 and CDR2 from the germline V gene are MNHEY and SVGAGI. J was trimmed by 0 bases and V by 5 bases; bases with no gene match: 4.

This chain uses TRBV27 with TRBJ2-7, with a weak D call TRBD1 (5 bases). The CDR3 runs to 12 residues. Trimming left V 2 bases short and J 12 bases short, with 14 bases between. Per germline, CDR1 MNHEY and CDR2 SMNVEV (reference sequence). The CDR3, as DNA: TGTGCCAGCAGTTTACCCTACAGGAATCTGTACTTC. Amino acids: CASSLPYRNLYF.

The V and J genes are TRBV7-2 and TRBJ2-5; 12 positions match TRBD2. Trimming cost V 2 bases and J 5 bases; bases outside gene matches: 0. The CDR3 covers 14 residues. Germline-derived CDR1 and CDR2 are SGHTA and FQGNSA. In DNA, the CDR3 is TGTGCCAGCAGCTTACTAGCGGGGGGGGAGACCCAGTACTTC. Translated, it gives CASSLLAGGETQYF. The variable domain in full, with the rest retrieved from reference TRBV7-2 and TRBJ2-5, is GAGVSQSPSNKVTEKGKDVELRCDPISGHTALYWYRQSLGQGLEFLIYFQGNSAPDKSGLPSDRFSAERTGGSVSTLTIQRTQQEDSAVYLCASSLLAGGETQYFGPGTRLLVL.

This clone was recorded a few times. The J gene is TRBJ2-7, the V gene TRBV5-8, with D unclear. CDR1 and CDR2 from the germline V gene are SGHTS and YDEGEE. Trimming pared 4 bases from V and 2 bases from J, leaving 13 bases between. The CDR3 has 14 amino acids. The CDR3 region is CASSPPIGTYEQYF. The CDR3 DNA sequence: TGTGCCAGCAGCCCTCCGATCGGTACCTACGAGCAGTACTTC.

Note on this clone: Other DNA sequences from this sample encode an identical CDR3 as well. This sequence joins TRBV24-1 and TRBJ2-1; TRBD2 matches at 13 bases. Germline V gene data show CDR1 as KGHDR and CDR2 as SFDVKD. This CDR3 has 16 amino acids. The V gene end was trimmed by 4 bases and the J gene end by 7 bases; junction bases not matched to a gene: 6. The CDR3 is CATSDPTSGRENEQFF. CDR3 DNA sequence: TGTGCCACCAGTGACCCCACTAGCGGGAGGGAAAATGAGCAGTTCTTC.

The CDR3, as DNA: TGTGCCAGCAGCGTAGTTCGACAGTACTCTGGGGCCAACGTCCTGACTTTC. Translated: CASSVVRQYSGANVLTF. The chain is built from TRBV5-5 and TRBJ2-6; tentatively, D is TRBD1 (5 bases). Trimming removed 4 bases at V and 0 bases at J, with 14 bases between. The CDR3 sequence is 17 residues long. Per germline, CDR1 SGHKS and CDR2 YYEKEE (reference sequence).

The V and J genes are TRBV9 and TRBJ1-3, with TRBD1 identical over 12 bases. Germline V lookup: CDR1 SGDLS, CDR2 YYNGEE. Germline trimming cut 4 bases from V and 0 bases from J; bases unmatched to any gene: 5. CDR3 length equals 17 residues. CDR3 in DNA: TGTGCCAGCAGCCCGGGACAGGGGGCCATCTCTGGAAACACCATATATTTT. It translates to CASSPGQGAISGNTIYF.